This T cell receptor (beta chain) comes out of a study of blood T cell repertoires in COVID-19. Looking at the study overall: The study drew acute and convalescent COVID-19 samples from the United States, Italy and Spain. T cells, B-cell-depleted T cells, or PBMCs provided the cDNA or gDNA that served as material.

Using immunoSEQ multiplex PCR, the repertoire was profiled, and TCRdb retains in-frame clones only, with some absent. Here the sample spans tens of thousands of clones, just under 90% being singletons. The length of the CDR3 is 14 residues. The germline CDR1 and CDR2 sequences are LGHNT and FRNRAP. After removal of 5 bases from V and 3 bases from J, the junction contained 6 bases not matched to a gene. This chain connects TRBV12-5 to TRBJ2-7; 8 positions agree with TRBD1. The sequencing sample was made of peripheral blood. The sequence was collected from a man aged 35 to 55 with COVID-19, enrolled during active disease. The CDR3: CASGPPDRGYEQYF. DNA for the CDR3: TGTGCTAGTGGTCCCCCTGACAGGGGCTACGAGCAGTACTTC.